The 6 T cell receptor beta chains below all came from one sample that was sequenced in a study of blood T cell repertoires in COVID-19. TCRdb's copy holds only in-frame clones and misses some; the assay was immunoSEQ multiplex PCR. Among 150,000 to 180,000 clones, 60% to 85% were seen once, and the ten largest hold roughly 1.7%. The material sequenced was peripheral blood. The receptors were sampled from a man aged 80 or over with acute or convalescent COVID-19.

The V call is TRBV2, the J call TRBJ2-3, with D possibly TRBD2 on 7 matching bases. This CDR3 has 15 residues. CDR1 is SNHLY and CDR2 is FYNNEI in the germline V gene. Trimming pared 2 bases from V and 4 bases from J, leaving 13 bases between. CDR3 sequence (DNA): TGTGCCAGCAGTGAATTAGGGGGGGGCGCAGATACGCAGTATTTT. Amino acid sequence: CASSELGGGADTQYF. Drawing the rest from reference TRBV2 and TRBJ2-3, the complete variable domain is EPEVTQTPSHQVTQMGQEVILRCVPISNHLYFYWYRQILGQKVEFLVSFYNNEISEKSEIFDDQFSVERPDGSNFTLKIRSTKLEDSAMYFCASSELGGGADTQYFGPGTRLTVL.

This clone has a single count. The chain joins TRBV7-8 to TRBJ2-2, with 9 bases aligning to TRBD2. The V gene's germline CDR1 is SGHVS and CDR2 FQNEAQ. This CDR3 is built from 14 residues. With 9 bases clipped from V and 4 bases from J, the junction kept 6 bases outside the gene matches. In nucleotides, the CDR3 is TGTGCCAGTCGGATACTAGCGGGCACCGGGGAGCTGTTTTTT. Translation: CASRILAGTGELFF.

This rearrangement joins TRBV6-2 or TRBV6-3 to TRBJ1-1; TRBD1 matches at 9 bases. The germline V gene encodes CDR1 MNHEY and CDR2 SVGEGT. V lost 2 bases to trimming and J lost 4 bases; unmatched junction nucleotides: 14. CDR3 length: 18 amino acids. CDR3 DNA: TGTGCCAGCAGTTACGAACCGGGACAGGGTACTTTTAGCACTGAAGCTTTCTTT. Protein sequence: CASSYEPGQGTFSTEAFF.

J is TRBJ1-5 and V is TRBV7-9; 9 positions match TRBD1. The CDR3 length is 15 residues. Germline CDR1 reads SEHNR; CDR2 reads FQNEAQ (reference sequence). Trimming removed 5 bases from V and 0 bases from J; junction bases left unmatched: 2. CDR3 sequence (DNA): TGTGCCAGCAGCGAACAGGGGGCTAGCAATCAGCCCCAGCATTTT. Translated: CASSEQGASNQPQHF. The full variable domain, rest sourced from reference TRBV7-9 and TRBJ1-5, is DTGVSQNPRHKITKRGQNVTFRCDPISEHNRLYWYRQTLGQGPEFLTYFQNEAQLEKSRLLSDRFSAERPKGSFSTLEIQRTEQGDSAMYLCASSEQGASNQPQHFGDGTRLSIL.

A remark on this clone: This same CDR3 is encoded by further DNA sequences in the sample. The V and J genes are TRBV30 and TRBJ2-7; the D is unclear. The CDR3 spans 11 residues. The germline V and J ends were trimmed by 1 base and 4 bases, with 5 bases remaining between them. CDR1 is GTSNPN and CDR2 is SVGIG in the germline V gene (reference sequence). The CDR3 sequence is CAWSDRYEQYF. The CDR3 DNA sequence: TGTGCCTGGAGTGACCGGTACGAGCAGTACTTC.

J is TRBJ2-7 and V is TRBV18; D is ambiguous. Germline-derived CDR1 and CDR2 are KGHSH and LQKENI. Trimming took 0 bases from V and 4 from J, leaving 10 bases between them. The CDR3 is 14 amino acids. CDR3 DNA: TGTGCCAGCTCACCACCGCTGAGGTTTTACGAGCAGTACTTC. It is translated as CASSPPLRFYEQYF.